The rows below give T cell receptor beta chains drawn from one sample of a study of T-cell memory formation after mild COVID-19. Using its own MiXCR run on the 5' RACE reads, TCRdb lists one record per CDR3 protein. The sample lists approximately 150,000 distinct CDR3 sequences; 19% were seen once. The sequenced sample was PBMCs or a T cell subset sorted from them (not recorded which). The receptor source for this set is an adult woman who had mild COVID-19 (a few samples of this study predate the infection). Cell type and time point are not known. Both conserved end residues are trimmed from each CDR3. The D gene is left open where the match is weak.

D,V,CDR3
NA,TRBV20-1,SAGPVYEQY
TRBD2,TRBV28,ASRGGSRTYEQY
TRBD2,TRBV7-9,ASSYPSSGRGTGELF
NA,TRBV12-3/TRBV12-4,ASSLMGSGTYEQY
TRBD1,TRBV5-1,ASSFRHYDRVNTGELF
TRBD1,TRBV7-3,ASSIDRGGEQY
NA,TRBV12-3/TRBV12-4,ASSLGPPTYEQY
TRBD1,TRBV4-2,ASSTTGTGLNEQY
TRBD1,TRBV15,ATSSLQGQNYGYT
TRBD1,TRBV2,ASSAGRGRTPNYGYT
TRBD2,TRBV5-1,ASSDDELAGGLSYNEQF
NA,TRBV5-1,ASSFVSDPGGNYGYT
NA,TRBV12-3/TRBV12-4,ASSWTDDTEAF
NA,TRBV29-1,SVEGNYGYT
NA,TRBV5-6,ASSRDFGQPQH
TRBD2,TRBV7-2,ASSLRAGSYNEQF
NA,TRBV6-5,ASLNTGANVLT
TRBD1,TRBV4-1,ASSPGTGEIYEQY
TRBD1,TRBV25-1,ASAVTGGTDTQY
NA,TRBV6-5,ASQPHGGSYEQY
TRBD1,TRBV27,ASSFLTSGGGGYT
TRBD1,TRBV5-1,ASSLGQGAVETQY
NA,TRBV20-1,SARVPSNYGYT
NA,TRBV7-2,ASSLSTWTVANTGELF
NA,TRBV7-2,ASSKTRSSYEQY
NA,TRBV7-2,ASSRKGQGNEKLF
NA,TRBV7-2,ASTPRFGSDTQY
NA,TRBV3-1,ASSQTGGRFTEAF
NA,TRBV7-2,ASSRDGNTIY
NA,TRBV5-1,ASSSAPGQPQH
TRBD1,TRBV7-9,ASSSRTGVGSTEAF
NA,TRBV5-4,ASSSGQNVNGYT
NA,TRBV7-2,ASSFSYRGNEQF
NA,TRBV19,ASSPRLVYLYEQY
TRBD2,TRBV27,ASWGGSYEQY
NA,TRBV12-5,ASGLQRTDPQH
NA,TRBV6-6,ASTIAASGNEQF
TRBD2,TRBV5-1,ASSPGLAGGLETQY
NA,TRBV24-1,ATSDGVFGTQY
NA,TRBV20-1,SAGGSNQPQH
NA,TRBV7-2,ASSLAVQPTGYGYT
NA,TRBV24-1,ATSDSFLGSEQY
NA,TRBV7-2,ASSSEGRMNTGELF
NA,TRBV5-6,ASSSHLKDYGYT
NA,TRBV3-1,ASSQGRYGEQY
TRBD1,TRBV5-4,ASSLRDRETGGYT